Sequencing of this TCR beta chain was carried out in a study of shared clonotypes between healthy human individuals. Data came from immunoSEQ multiplex PCR; TCRdb stores just in-frame clones and leaves some out. The sample contains about 680,000 clones, about 74% of which appear only once. This CDR3 is 14 amino acids long. Between the trimmed V and J ends, which lost 3 bases and 2 bases, there was a span of 10 bases. Germline V CDR1 and CDR2: MDHEN, SYDVKM. For this clone: At the DNA level, this CDR3 is encoded by other sequences in the same sample as well.

The sequenced material came from memory CD4+ T cells sorted from blood. Subset described: CD45RA-negative fraction. V gene TRBV28 combines with J gene TRBJ1-1; D not certain. This receptor was identified in a woman aged 30 to 39 in good health. The CDR3 region has the DNA TGTGCCAGCAGTTTGGTGAACAGAAACACTGAAGCTTTCTTT. Its protein is CASSLVNRNTEAFF.